Listed here are 15 T cell receptor beta chains from one sample, sequenced in a study of T cells in Graves' hyperthyroidism and ophthalmopathy. RNA transcripts provided the source from which TCR beta CDR3 regions were amplified. HTBI primers were used for first-round RT-PCR of the TCR CDR3. TCRdb re-derived calls from the multiplex PCR reads in MiXCR, one entry per CDR3 protein. The sample consists of around 620,000 distinct CDR3 sequences, 14% of them appearing once. Material: blood. The receptors stem from a woman in her late teens or twenties with Graves' ophthalmopathy.

This chain connects TRBV7-9 to TRBJ1-5, with D uncertain. This CDR3 comprises 15 residues. Trimming removed 7 bases from V and 0 bases from J, with 13 bases in between. The germline V gene has CDR1 SEHNR and CDR2 FQNEAQ (reference sequence). This CDR3 reads CASILQNYSNQPQHF. The DNA for the CDR3 is TGTGCCAGCATCCTACAGAACTATAGCAATCAGCCCCAGCATTTT.

Many counts were recorded for this clonotype. The chain combines TRBV5-1 with TRBJ1-1; D uncertain. From germline, CDR1 is SGHRS and CDR2 YFSETQ. Trimming cost V 5 bases and J 0 bases, with 20 bases left between them. The CDR3 extends over 17 amino acids. The CDR3 nucleotides read TGCGCCAGCAGACTGGGTCACCAAAGCCGAGTGAACACTGAAGCTTTCTTT. Translating gives CASRLGHQSRVNTEAFF.

This sequence joins TRBV5-1 and TRBJ1-1; D is ambiguous. This CDR3 spans 16 amino acids. Germline CDR1 SGHRS, CDR2 YFSETQ. Trimming left V 4 bases short and J 0 bases short, with 16 bases between. The DNA for the CDR3 is TGCGCCAGCAGCCCGGACCAGGACTTCATGAACACTGAAGCTTTCTTT. Its protein product is CASSPDQDFMNTEAFF.

As concerns this clonotype: A read error is possible here, since a much larger clone lies one base away. The rearrangement joins TRBV7-9 to TRBJ2-7, with 7 bases fitting TRBD1. Germline CDR1 and CDR2: SEHNR and FQNEAQ (reference sequence). The length of the CDR3 is 16 residues. The CDR3 region has the DNA TGTGCCTGCAGCGCGACAGGACAGGTTCCTTCCTACGAGCAGTACTTC. This translates into CACSATGQVPSYEQYF.

In this sample, this clonotype turned up many times. The chain links TRBV30 to TRBJ2-5; possibly TRBD2 for D (6 bases). V was clipped by 1 base and J by 1 base, with 10 bases between them. This CDR3 spans 14 amino acids. In germline, CDR1 is GTSNPN, CDR2 SVGIG (reference sequence). The CDR3 DNA reads TGTGCCTGGAGTGGGTCTAGCGTCCAAGAGACCCAGTACTTC. Its translation: CAWSGSSVQETQYF.

The sample holds many counts of this clonotype. The chain combines TRBV15 with TRBJ2-7; 11 bases match TRBD2. Germline CDR1 reads LNHNV; CDR2 reads YYDKDF (reference sequence). CDR3 length: 15 residues. V trimming: 3 bases; J trimming: 3 bases; junction bases outside the gene matches: 4. For the CDR3, the DNA is TGTGCCACCAGCAGTCCCGGGACTAGCGGCTACGAGCAGTACTTC. It yields the protein CATSSPGTSGYEQYF.

This clonotype was observed many times. The V gene is TRBV12-3 or TRBV12-4, the J gene TRBJ1-2, with D tentatively TRBD1 (6 bases). V shed 6 bases and J shed 4 bases, with 21 bases lying between them. This CDR3 contains 16 residues. In nucleotides, the CDR3 is TGTGCCAGCAGCCGTCGAGGTGGGGGGGCCTCCTATGGCTACACCTTC. This codes for CASSRRGGGASYGYTF.

The chain combines TRBV28 with TRBJ2-3, with TRBD2 matching over 16 bases. The germline V gene has CDR1 MDHEN and CDR2 SYDVKM. Germline trimming cut 3 bases from V and 6 bases from J; bases unmatched to any gene: 9. CDR3 length equals 18 residues. The CDR3 DNA sequence: TGTGCCAGCAGTTTCTTTTCGGGACTAGCGGGAGGGTTGGATACGCAGTATTTT. It codes for CASSFFSGLAGGLDTQYF.

The gene calls are TRBV7-3 and TRBJ2-3, with D perhaps TRBD1 (6 bases). CDR3 length: 15 amino acids. The germline V and J ends were trimmed by 7 bases and 0 bases, with 14 bases remaining between them. Germline CDR1 SGHTA, CDR2 FQGTGA. As DNA, the CDR3 is TGTGCCAGCACCGACAGCAGGGGAAGCACAGATACGCAGTATTTT. Its protein product is CASTDSRGSTDTQYF.

The V gene is TRBV7-3, the J gene TRBJ1-3; D is undetermined. The V gene's germline CDR1 is SGHTA and CDR2 FQGTGA. The length of the CDR3 is 17 residues. Trimming cost V 0 bases and J 0 bases, with 12 bases left between them. The CDR3 sequence is CASSLTPPGSSGNTIYF. The CDR3 nucleotides read TGTGCCAGCAGCTTAACCCCACCGGGTAGCTCTGGAAACACCATATATTTT.

The genes are TRBV7-9 and TRBJ2-7; possible D gene TRBD1, 6 bases. The V end was cut by 4 bases, the J end by 4 bases, with 17 bases between. The CDR3 has 15 residues. Germline assignment: CDR1 SEHNR and CDR2 FQNEAQ (reference sequence). The CDR3 here is CASSSGAHRGYEQYF. The CDR3 region has the DNA TGTGCCAGCAGCTCAGGGGCCCACAGAGGATACGAGCAGTACTTC.

At least ten counts were recorded for this clonotype. The rearrangement uses TRBV28 and TRBJ1-4; D is unresolved. V lost 7 bases and J lost 7, with 16 bases in between. CDR1 and CDR2 from the germline V gene are MDHEN and SYDVKM. The CDR3 extends over 14 amino acids. CDR3 region: CASTLGGFGEKLFF. In nucleotides, the CDR3 is TGTGCCAGCACTCTCGGCGGGTTTGGTGAAAAACTGTTTTTT.

This clonotype was found many times. The V call is TRBV5-1, the J call TRBJ1-1; no clear D. The CDR3 has 15 residues. Deletions cut 7 bases from V and 1 base from J, with 17 bases between. Germline V gene data show CDR1 as SGHRS and CDR2 as YFSETQ. CDR3 sequence reads: CASSLTSWWNTEAFF. Here the CDR3 DNA reads TGCGCCAGCTCCCTGACTTCATGGTGGAACACTGAAGCTTTCTTT.

This clonotype was seen repeatedly, ten times or more. V usage is TRBV28 and J usage is TRBJ1-5; D not resolved. The CDR3 has 14 amino acids. With 11 bases removed from V and 0 bases from J, the gap between germline ends came to 14 bases. CDR1 is MDHEN, CDR2 SYDVKM, per germline. CDR3 coding DNA: TGTGCCGCCCAAGGGCAGATTAGCAATCAGCCCCAGCATTTT. Protein sequence: CAAQGQISNQPQHF.

This clonotype was seen once. Since a much larger clone is just one base distant, this may be a read error. The CDR3 loop is CASIHGGQGTQYF. The CDR3 DNA is TGTGCTAGCATCCACGGGGGACAGGGGACGCAGTATTTT. V is TRBV7-7 and J is TRBJ2-3; 10 nucleotides align to TRBD1. The CDR3 sequence is 13 residues long. In germline, CDR1 is SSHAT, CDR2 FNYEAQ (reference sequence).